A single sample is the source of the 13 T cell receptor beta chains below, sequenced in a study of T cell responses to AZD1222 COVID-19 vaccine (dated by TCRdb to about 2021). To prepare the library, the immunoSEQ multiplex PCR assay was applied. TCRdb holds this immuneACCESS table with in-frame rearrangements only. Some clones are missing; in checked studies, unresolved V genes explain under half, and the rest has no known cause. This sample lists about 200,000 clones; about 93% were detected once. More than 0.8% of the sample rests with the top ten. The time point label on this specimen signifies: baseline before first vaccination. The treatment or condition label on this specimen signifies: meningococcal conjugate vaccine given as trial control. The sequencing here drew on peripheral blood, taken on day 0 of MenACWY control vaccination. All receptors come from an adult in good health.

This rearrangement joins TRBV6-5 to TRBJ1-2; tentative D call: TRBD1 (5 bases). V dropped 7 bases and J dropped 0 bases, with 12 bases sitting between them. The V gene's germline CDR1 is MNHEY and CDR2 SVGAGI. The CDR3 is 14 residues long. Here the CDR3 reads CASKRTGANYGYTF. The CDR3 DNA reads as TGTGCCAGCAAAAGAACAGGCGCTAACTATGGCTACACCTTC.

This chain connects TRBV13 to TRBJ1-1, with 7 bases lining up with TRBD1. V shed 5 bases, J shed 4 bases, and the junction held 4 bases outside the gene matches. Germline values: CDR1 PRHDT, CDR2 FYEKMQ (reference sequence). This CDR3 is 13 amino acids long. The CDR3 protein is CASSVRQGTEAFF. The CDR3 DNA sequence: TGTGCCAGCAGCGTCAGACAGGGCACTGAAGCTTTCTTT.

The CDR3 region has the DNA TGTGCCAGCAGCGCGAACCCGACAGGGACCGGGGAGCTGTTTTTT. Translation gives CASSANPTGTGELFF. The V call is TRBV9, the J call TRBJ2-2; 7 nucleotides match TRBD1. The CDR3 contains 15 residues. Losses at the gene ends were 3 bases for V and 5 bases for J; bases not matched to a gene: 7. Germline V lookup: CDR1 SGDLS, CDR2 YYNGEE.

This clone was seen just once. The genes are TRBV12-3 or TRBV12-4 and TRBJ1-2; D call uncertain. CDR3 length equals 13 residues. V was shortened by 5 bases and J by 5 bases, with 12 bases between the two germline ends. In DNA form, the CDR3 reads TGTGCCAGCAGTCCCGGAGTAGGATATGGCTACACCTTC. Translation: CASSPGVGYGYTF.

The gene calls are TRBV28 and TRBJ2-2; TRBD1 is a possible D gene (6 bases). The CDR3 sequence is 15 residues long. Germline CDR1 and CDR2: MDHEN and SYDVKM. V shed 4 bases and J shed 7 bases, with 16 bases lying between them. The CDR3: CASSSNHRVGGELFF. Written as DNA, the CDR3 is TGTGCCAGCAGTTCTAACCACAGGGTTGGCGGGGAGCTGTTTTTT.

This sequence joins TRBV11-2 and TRBJ2-1; 7 bases fit TRBD2. With 2 bases clipped from V and 6 bases from J, the junction kept 10 bases outside the gene matches. CDR3 length: 16 amino acids. CDR1 and CDR2 from the germline V gene are SGHAT and FQNNGV. In nucleotides, the CDR3 is TGTGCCAGCAGCTTACGATTTCGGCGGGGGTCCAATGAGCAGTTCTTC. It specifies CASSLRFRRGSNEQFF.

The genes are TRBV5-4 and TRBJ1-2; no clear D. The length of the CDR3 is 14 residues. CDR1 and CDR2 from the germline V gene are SGHNT and YYREEE (reference sequence). Trimming removed 0 bases from V and 2 bases from J, with 8 bases in between. The CDR3 here is CASSLAGQNYGYTF. CDR3 in DNA: TGTGCCAGCAGCTTGGCCGGGCAGAACTATGGCTACACCTTC.

This rearrangement joins TRBV6-5 to TRBJ2-7, with D perhaps matching TRBD1 or TRBD2 (6 bases each). From germline, CDR1 is MNHEY and CDR2 SVGAGI. This CDR3 contains 13 residues. With 6 bases removed from V and 4 bases from J, the gap between germline ends came to 13 bases. CDR3 sequence: CASRRGVDYEQYF. CDR3 bases: TGTGCCAGCAGAAGGGGGGTGGATTACGAGCAGTACTTC.

This rearrangement joins TRBV19 to TRBJ1-6, with TRBD1 matching over 10 bases. Germline lookup yields CDR1 LNHDA and CDR2 SQIVND (reference sequence). V dropped 6 bases and J dropped 9; count of bases not matched to a gene: 5. CDR3 length: 14 residues. CDR3 coding DNA: TGTGCCAGTAGCCCGGGACAGGGGTTTTCACCCCTCCACTTT. Its translation is CASSPGQGFSPLHF.

The chain has TRBV3-1 (or the pseudogene TRBV3-2) and TRBJ1-6; D is possibly TRBD1 (5 bases). The CDR3 covers 15 residues. V was trimmed by 4 bases and J by 12 bases, leaving 19 bases between them. Germline CDR1 is LGHDT and CDR2 is YNNKEL (reference sequence). The CDR3 is CASSPGTAPTEPLHF. The CDR3 DNA is TGTGCCAGCAGCCCCGGGACCGCCCCAACCGAACCCCTCCACTTT.

The chain couples TRBV9 to TRBJ1-1; D gene unclear. With 2 bases removed from V and 5 bases from J, the gap between germline ends came to 10 bases. The CDR3 is 13 residues long. CDR1 SGDLS and CDR2 YYNGEE come from the germline V gene. DNA for the CDR3: TGTGCCAGCAGCGTCCAGGAGGGAACTGAAGCTTTCTTT. Residues: CASSVQEGTEAFF. The full variable domain, in which reference TRBV9 and TRBJ1-1 provide the parts outside the CDR3, is DSGVTQTPKHLITATGQRVTLRCSPRSGDLSVYWYQQSLDQGLQFLIQYYNGEERAKGNILERFSAQQFPDLHSELNLSSLELGDSALYFCASSVQEGTEAFFGQGTRLTVV.

This clone showed up just a few times. DNA of the CDR3: TGTGCCAGCAGCCCCCGGGACAGGGGGCTTCGATATCACGCTGAAGCTTTCTTT. Encoded protein: CASSPRDRGLRYHAEAFF. The V call is TRBV3-1 (or the pseudogene TRBV3-2), the J call TRBJ1-1, with TRBD1 identical over 12 bases. Per germline, CDR1 LGHDT and CDR2 YNNKEL (reference sequence). The CDR3 contains 18 residues. The J segment lost 6 bases and the V segment lost 4 bases, leaving 15 bases of the junction unmatched.

The chain uses TRBV18 and TRBJ1-1; TRBD1 is a possible D gene (5 bases). CDR3 length: 14 amino acids. V gave up 2 bases and J gave up 0 bases, with 7 bases separating them. In germline, CDR1 is KGHSH, CDR2 LQKENI. The CDR3 DNA is TGTGCCAGCTCACCAGGGACTCTGAACACTGAAGCTTTCTTT. Protein sequence: CASSPGTLNTEAFF.